This entry lists 15 T cell receptor beta chains sequenced from one sample in a study of beta chain features in type 1 diabetes. These receptors' targets are unknown. Sequencing targeted expressed TCRB transcripts, as all isolated RNA had been reverse transcribed. Profiled with immunoSEQ multiplex PCR; TCRdb holds only in-frame clones, not every one. Of 500,000 to 650,000 clones listed, around 12% were seen once; the top ten hold around 0.12%. Overall study findings and caveats: Within each of all four CD4+ subsets, Type 1 diabetes patients had TCRB CDR3s that were moderately but significantly shorter.

What was sequenced was naive CD4+ T cells from blood. The receptors were sampled from a man between 25 and 39 years old with type 1 diabetes.

This clone was seen more than once but under ten times. Other DNA sequences in the sample encode the same CDR3. The J gene is TRBJ1-1, the V gene TRBV18; D perhaps matches TRBD1 (5 bases). CDR1 is KGHSH, CDR2 LQKENI, per germline. The CDR3 is 13 amino acids. The V end lost 2 bases, the J end lost 1 base, and 5 bases lay between the germline ends. In DNA, the CDR3 is TGTGCCAGCTCACCAAGGGGGAACACTGAAGCTTTCTTT. Its translation: CASSPRGNTEAFF.

This clone was picked up a small number of times. The gene calls are TRBV7-2 and TRBJ2-5; maybe TRBD2 (6 bases). This CDR3 spans 14 amino acids. The V gene's germline CDR1 is SGHTA and CDR2 FQGNSA. V dropped 4 bases and J dropped 3 bases, with 12 bases sitting between them. The DNA for the CDR3 is TGTGCCAGCAGCTCACGGACGGGGGAAGAGACCCAGTACTTC. It is translated as CASSSRTGEETQYF.

This clone came up a few times. This sequence joins TRBV5-1 and TRBJ2-5; no definite D call. The CDR3 runs 14 residues. V lost 2 bases, J lost 1 base, and 9 bases lay in between. Germline lookup yields CDR1 SGHRS and CDR2 YFSETQ. The CDR3 sequence is CASSFQHSQETQYF. DNA of the CDR3: TGCGCCAGCAGCTTTCAACATAGCCAAGAGACCCAGTACTTC.

This sequence joins TRBV5-4 and TRBJ1-1, with a weak D call TRBD1 (5 bases). This CDR3 has 17 residues. V lost 1 base, J lost 1 base, and 17 bases lay in between. Germline V gives CDR1 SGHNT, CDR2 YYREEE (reference sequence). The CDR3 sequence: CASSLIQGGRENTEAFF. The CDR3 DNA reads TGTGCCAGCAGCTTGATCCAGGGCGGACGAGAGAACACTGAAGCTTTCTTT.

This clone was found a few times. The chain joins TRBV27 to TRBJ1-2, with D hard to call. Trimming shortened V by 5 bases and J by 1 base, and 11 bases separated the two germline ends. The CDR3 consists of 14 residues. Germline values: CDR1 MNHEY, CDR2 SMNVEV (reference sequence). The CDR3, as DNA: TGTGCCAGCAGTAGCGGGTCTCATAACTATGGCTACACCTTC. Its translation: CASSSGSHNYGYTF.

The chain recombines TRBV9 with TRBJ2-6; no firm D call. V was pared by 4 bases and J by 0 bases, with 8 bases between. The CDR3 has 15 residues. Germline CDR1 is SGDLS and CDR2 is YYNGEE. This CDR3 is CASSSGDSGANVLTF. DNA of the CDR3: TGTGCCAGCAGCTCCGGAGACTCTGGGGCCAACGTCCTGACTTTC.

The chain has TRBV7-2 and TRBJ2-3, with TRBD1 matching 9 bases. Germline V CDR1 and CDR2: SGHTA, FQGNSA. The CDR3 runs 15 residues. Germline trimming cut 5 bases from V and 4 bases from J; bases unmatched to any gene: 7. The CDR3 sequence: CASSGRDRVSDTQYF. DNA of the CDR3: TGTGCCAGCAGCGGCCGGGACAGGGTATCAGATACGCAGTATTTT.

The gene calls are TRBV2 and TRBJ1-1; no firm D call. Trimming removed 9 bases at V and 5 bases at J, with 16 bases between. The CDR3 is 13 residues long. Germline CDR1 reads SNHLY; CDR2 reads FYNNEI. CDR3: CASSPEGETEAFF. In DNA, the CDR3 is TGTGCCAGTTCCCCAGAGGGAGAAACTGAAGCTTTCTTT.

This chain connects TRBV11-2 to TRBJ2-7; 7 bases match TRBD1. The ends lost 4 bases at V and 3 bases at J; junction bases unmatched: 9. CDR3 length equals 15 residues. Germline V gene lookup returns CDR1 SGHAT and CDR2 FQNNGV. For the CDR3, the DNA is TGTGCCAGCAGCTCCTACAAGAGACAGGGCTACGAGCAGTACTTC. It codes for CASSSYKRQGYEQYF.

The V call is TRBV7-2, the J call TRBJ1-2; D is unclear. The CDR3 is 14 amino acids. V shed 7 bases and J shed 3 bases, with 15 bases lying between them. CDR1 and CDR2 (germline): SGHTA, FQGNSA. CDR3 coding DNA: TGTGCCAGCAAAACAATGGGGTTGGACTATGGCTACACCTTC. Its translation: CASKTMGLDYGYTF. The entire variable domain, with the rest obtained from reference TRBV7-2 and TRBJ1-2, is as follows: GAGVSQSPSNKVTEKGKDVELRCDPISGHTALYWYRQSLGQGLEFLIYFQGNSAPDKSGLPSDRFSAERTGGSVSTLTIQRTQQEDSAVYLCASKTMGLDYGYTFGSGTRLTVV.

This clone was seen more than once but under ten times. The V gene is TRBV7-9, the J gene TRBJ1-6; D ambiguous. The V and J ends lost 3 bases and 1 base respectively, with 10 bases between them. The CDR3 runs to 16 residues. Germline V gives CDR1 SEHNR, CDR2 FQNEAQ (reference sequence). DNA for the CDR3: TGTGCCAGCAGCTTTGATCCGGGATCCTATAATTCACCCCTCCACTTT. Its translation: CASSFDPGSYNSPLHF.

There are a few counts of this clone. The chain couples TRBV28 to TRBJ2-6; 7 positions match TRBD1. This CDR3 region has 15 residues. The germline V gene encodes CDR1 MDHEN and CDR2 SYDVKM. Losses at the gene ends were 5 bases for V and 1 base for J; bases not matched to a gene: 2. The CDR3 nucleotides read TGTGCCAGCAGTCTCAGGGGGTCTGGGGCCAACGTCCTGACTTTC. It codes for CASSLRGSGANVLTF. The variable domain in full, with the rest retrieved from reference TRBV28 and TRBJ2-6, is DVKVTQSSRYLVKRTGEKVFLECVQDMDHENMFWYRQDPGLGLRLIYFSYDVKMKEKGDIPEGYSVSREKKERFSLILESASTNQTSMYLCASSLRGSGANVLTFGAGSRLTVL.

This clone was detected a few times. The chain uses TRBV9 and TRBJ2-7; D is unclear. Trimming left V 0 bases short and J 2 bases short, with 12 bases between. CDR3 length: 15 amino acids. Per the germline V gene, CDR1 is SGDLS and CDR2 is YYNGEE. Here the CDR3 DNA reads TGTGCCAGCAGCGTAGGAGGTCAGTCCCCCTACGAGCAGTACTTC. As protein: CASSVGGQSPYEQYF.

The J gene is TRBJ1-1, the V gene TRBV27; 11 bases agree with TRBD1. V shed 3 bases and J 1 base; nucleotides not matched to a gene: 4. Per germline, CDR1 MNHEY and CDR2 SMNVEV (reference sequence). There are 16 residues in the CDR3. DNA for the CDR3: TGTGCCAGCAGTTTGCTTGGGACAGGGGGGAACACTGAAGCTTTCTTT. Translating it yields CASSLLGTGGNTEAFF.

V usage is TRBV7-9 and J usage is TRBJ2-5; 7 nucleotides align to TRBD1. Germline-derived CDR1 and CDR2 are SEHNR and FQNEAQ (reference sequence). J gave up 3 bases and V 5 bases, and 9 bases lay outside the gene matches. This CDR3 spans 15 amino acids. The CDR3 DNA is TGTGCCAGCAGCCGCAGGGGGACATCGAAAGAGACCCAGTACTTC. The encoded protein is CASSRRGTSKETQYF.